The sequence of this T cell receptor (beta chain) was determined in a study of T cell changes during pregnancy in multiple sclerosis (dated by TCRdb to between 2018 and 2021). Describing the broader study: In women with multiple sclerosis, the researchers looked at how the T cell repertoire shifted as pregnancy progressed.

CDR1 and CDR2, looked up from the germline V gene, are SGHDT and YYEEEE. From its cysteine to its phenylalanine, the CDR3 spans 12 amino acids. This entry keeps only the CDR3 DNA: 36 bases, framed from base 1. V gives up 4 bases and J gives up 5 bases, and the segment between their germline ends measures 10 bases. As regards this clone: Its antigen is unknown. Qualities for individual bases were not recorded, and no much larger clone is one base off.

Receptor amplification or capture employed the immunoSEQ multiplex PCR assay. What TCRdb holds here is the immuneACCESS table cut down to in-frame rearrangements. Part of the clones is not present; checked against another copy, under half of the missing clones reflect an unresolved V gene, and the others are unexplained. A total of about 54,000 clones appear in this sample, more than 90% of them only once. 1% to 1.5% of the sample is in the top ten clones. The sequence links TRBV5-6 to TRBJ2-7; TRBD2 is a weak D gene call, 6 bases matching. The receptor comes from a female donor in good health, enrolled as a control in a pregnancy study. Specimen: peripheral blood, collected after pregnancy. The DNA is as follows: TGTGCCAGCAGCGCACTAGCCGACGAGCAGTACTTC. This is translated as CASSALADEQYF.